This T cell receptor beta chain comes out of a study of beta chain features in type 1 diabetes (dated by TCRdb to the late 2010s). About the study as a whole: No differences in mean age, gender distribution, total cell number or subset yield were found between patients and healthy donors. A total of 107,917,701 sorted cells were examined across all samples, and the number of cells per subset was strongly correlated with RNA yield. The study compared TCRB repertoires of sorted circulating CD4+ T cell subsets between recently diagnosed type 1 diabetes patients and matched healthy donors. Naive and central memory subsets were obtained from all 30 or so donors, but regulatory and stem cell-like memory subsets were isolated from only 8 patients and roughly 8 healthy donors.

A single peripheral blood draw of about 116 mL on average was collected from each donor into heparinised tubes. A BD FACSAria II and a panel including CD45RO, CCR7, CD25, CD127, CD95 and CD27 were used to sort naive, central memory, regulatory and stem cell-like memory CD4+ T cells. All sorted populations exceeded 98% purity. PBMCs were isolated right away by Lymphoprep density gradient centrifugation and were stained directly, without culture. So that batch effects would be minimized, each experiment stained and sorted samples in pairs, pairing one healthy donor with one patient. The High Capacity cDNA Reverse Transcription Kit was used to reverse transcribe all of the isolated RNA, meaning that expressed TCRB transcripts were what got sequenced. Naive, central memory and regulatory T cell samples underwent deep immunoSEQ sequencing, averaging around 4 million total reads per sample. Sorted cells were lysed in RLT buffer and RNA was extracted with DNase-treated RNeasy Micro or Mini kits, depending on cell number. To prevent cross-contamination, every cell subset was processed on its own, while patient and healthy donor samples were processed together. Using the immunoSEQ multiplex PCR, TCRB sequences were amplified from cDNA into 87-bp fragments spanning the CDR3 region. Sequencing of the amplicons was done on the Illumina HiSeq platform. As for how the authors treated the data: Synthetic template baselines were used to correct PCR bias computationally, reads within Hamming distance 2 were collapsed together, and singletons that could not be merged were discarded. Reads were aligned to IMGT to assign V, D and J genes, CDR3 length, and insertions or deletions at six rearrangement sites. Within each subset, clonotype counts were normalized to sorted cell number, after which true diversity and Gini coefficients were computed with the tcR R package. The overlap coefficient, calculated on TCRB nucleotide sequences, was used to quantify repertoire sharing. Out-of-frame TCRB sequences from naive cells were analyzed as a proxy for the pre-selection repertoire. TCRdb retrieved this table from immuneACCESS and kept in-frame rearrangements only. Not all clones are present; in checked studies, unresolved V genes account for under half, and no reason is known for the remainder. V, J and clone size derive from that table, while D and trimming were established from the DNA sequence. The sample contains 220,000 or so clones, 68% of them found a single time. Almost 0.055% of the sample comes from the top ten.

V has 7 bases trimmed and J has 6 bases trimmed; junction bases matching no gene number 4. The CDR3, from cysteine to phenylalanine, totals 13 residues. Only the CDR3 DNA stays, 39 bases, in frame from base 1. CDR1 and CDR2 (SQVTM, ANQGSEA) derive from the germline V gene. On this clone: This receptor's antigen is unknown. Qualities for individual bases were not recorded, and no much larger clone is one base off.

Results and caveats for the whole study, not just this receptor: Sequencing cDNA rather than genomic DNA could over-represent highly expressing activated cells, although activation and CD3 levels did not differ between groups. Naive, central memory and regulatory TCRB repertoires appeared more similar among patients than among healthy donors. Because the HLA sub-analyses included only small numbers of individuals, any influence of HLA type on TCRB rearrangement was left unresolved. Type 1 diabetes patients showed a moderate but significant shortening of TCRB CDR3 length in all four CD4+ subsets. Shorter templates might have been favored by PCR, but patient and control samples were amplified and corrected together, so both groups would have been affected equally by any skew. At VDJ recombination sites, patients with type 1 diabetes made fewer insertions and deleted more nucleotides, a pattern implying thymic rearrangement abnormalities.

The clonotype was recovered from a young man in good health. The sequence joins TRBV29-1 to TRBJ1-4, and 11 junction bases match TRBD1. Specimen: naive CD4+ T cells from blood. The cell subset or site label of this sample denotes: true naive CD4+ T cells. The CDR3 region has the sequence CSGGQGADEKLFF. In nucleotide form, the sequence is TGCAGCGGTGGACAGGGGGCTGATGAAAAACTGTTTTTT.